The present entry profiles one T cell receptor (beta chain) with its context. This record comes from a study of cytomegalovirus exposure and HLA in healthy donors. In germline, CDR1 is MNHEY, CDR2 SVGAGI. This CDR3 is 15 amino acids long. V was clipped by 6 bases and J by 2 bases, with 16 bases between them. TCRdb keeps only in-frame clones here, not all; method: immunoSEQ multiplex PCR. The sample shows 95,000 to 150,000 clones, over 75% of them seen only once. This receptor was identified in a woman aged 25-40 years in good health and CMV-seronegative. Sequencing input: PBMCs. This chain links TRBV6-5 with TRBJ1-1; unclear D gene. The CDR3 nucleotides are TGTGCCAGCAGAAACCTCAGGCGGGGAAACACTGAAGCTTTCTTT. Translated, it gives CASRNLRRGNTEAFF.